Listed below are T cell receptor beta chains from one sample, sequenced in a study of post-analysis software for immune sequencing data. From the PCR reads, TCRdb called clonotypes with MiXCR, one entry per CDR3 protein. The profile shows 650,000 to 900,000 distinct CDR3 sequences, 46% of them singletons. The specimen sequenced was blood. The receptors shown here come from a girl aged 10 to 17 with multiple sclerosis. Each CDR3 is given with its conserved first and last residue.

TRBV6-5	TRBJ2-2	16	CASSPAPGGAAGELFF
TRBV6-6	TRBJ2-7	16	CASGPPGTGRTYEQYF
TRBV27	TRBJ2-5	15	CASSSPGTGAETQYF
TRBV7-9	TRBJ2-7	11	CASSSTYEQYF
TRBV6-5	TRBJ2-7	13	CASSRTGNYEQYF
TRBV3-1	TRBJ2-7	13	CASSQARGYEQYF
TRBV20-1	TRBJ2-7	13	CSARPPGRYEQYF
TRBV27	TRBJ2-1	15	CASTSGLAGNNEQFF
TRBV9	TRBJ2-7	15	CASSGHPGRGYEQYF
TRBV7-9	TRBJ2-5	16	CASSLGRDTDQETQYF
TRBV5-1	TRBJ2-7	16	CASSLAGQGIGYEQYF
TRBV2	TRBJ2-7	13	CASTKRGSKEQYF